This T cell receptor (beta chain) is from a study of spatial heterogeneity in lung cancer. Study-level background: Samples were obtained from roughly 65 donors, all untreated early-stage non-small cell lung cancer patients. Follow-up PBMC specimens underwent sequencing when available; their median timing was around 24 months after resection. Raw sequencing reads included, on average, more than ten appearances of each unique TCR and UMI combination.

The library protocol tagged each TCR cDNA with a unique molecular identifier. TCRdb independently ran MiXCR on the 5' RACE reads; one entry per CDR3 protein. Seen here are some 41,000 distinct CDR3 sequences, approximately 24% observed once, and the top ten hold more than 7%. This clonotype has ten or more counts. CDR3 length equals 16 residues. V lost 4 bases and J lost 0, with 12 bases in between. In germline, CDR1 is MNHEY, CDR2 SMNVEV (reference sequence). The time point denotes: blood at routine non-recurrence follow-up after resection. Material: PBMCs, obtained at follow-up. This sequence joins TRBV27 and TRBJ1-4; no firm D call. The TCR originated in a female donor with early-stage non-small cell lung cancer. CDR3 sequence reads: CASSSDPTATNEKLFF. As DNA, the CDR3 is TGTGCCAGCAGTTCCGACCCGACCGCAACTAATGAAAAACTGTTTTTT.